This T cell receptor beta chain is from a study of blood T cell repertoires in COVID-19. At the level of the study: The United States, Italy and Spain supplied acute and convalescent COVID-19 samples. T cells, B-cell-depleted T cells, or PBMCs provided the cDNA or gDNA that served as material.

Authors' methods: Amplification with reference gene primers provided the estimates of nucleated cell counts. Generated by immunoSEQ multiplex PCR, the TCRdb table keeps only in-frame clones and is missing some. From that table come the V and J calls and clone size; the DNA was used to work out D and trimming. The data contain approximately 250,000 clones, under 90% of them singletons. The sample comprised peripheral blood. The sequence came from a human donor in a cohort sampled during active COVID-19.

The CDR3 region is CASSPSRTVKNIQYF. The DNA of the CDR3 is TGTGCCAGCAGCCCCTCTCGGACAGTCAAAAACATTCAGTACTTC. The rearrangement uses TRBV7-2 and TRBJ2-4, with D maybe TRBD1 (6 bases). With 5 bases removed from V and 3 bases from J, the gap between germline ends came to 14 bases. CDR3 length equals 15 residues. CDR1 and CDR2 from the germline V gene are SGHTA and FQGNSA.